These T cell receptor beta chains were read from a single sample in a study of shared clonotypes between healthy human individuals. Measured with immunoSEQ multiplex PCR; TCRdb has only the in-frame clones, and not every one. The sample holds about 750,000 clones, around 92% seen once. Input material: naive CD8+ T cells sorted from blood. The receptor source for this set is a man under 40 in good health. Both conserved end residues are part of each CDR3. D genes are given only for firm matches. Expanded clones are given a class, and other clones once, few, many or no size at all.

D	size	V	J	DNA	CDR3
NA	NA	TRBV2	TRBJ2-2	TGTGCCAGCAGTGAAGTTGATAACACCGGGGAGCTGTTTTTT	CASSEVDNTGELFF
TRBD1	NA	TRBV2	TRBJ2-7	TGTGCCAGCAGTGAAAGTACAGGGGATACCTACGAGCAGTACTTC	CASSESTGDTYEQYF
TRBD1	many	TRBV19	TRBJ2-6	TGTGCCAGTAGTGGGACAGGGACCTCTGGGGCCAACGTCCTGACTTTC	CASSGTGTSGANVLTF
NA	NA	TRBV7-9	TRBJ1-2	TGTGCCAGCAGCTTAGGGCGGGTCGGGGCAATTGACGGTGGCTACACCTTC	CASSLGRVGAIDGGYTF
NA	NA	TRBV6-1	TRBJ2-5	TGTGCCAGCAGTGACCTTGGAGGAGATCAAGAGACCCAGTACTTC	CASSDLGGDQETQYF
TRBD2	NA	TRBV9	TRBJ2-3	TGTGCCAGCAGCGTAAACCCTAGCGGGAGCACAGATACGCAGTATTTT	CASSVNPSGSTDTQYF
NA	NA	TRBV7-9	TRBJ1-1	TGTGCCAGCAGCTTAATGGCAACCCAACTAGGGAACACTGAAGCTTTCTTT	CASSLMATQLGNTEAFF
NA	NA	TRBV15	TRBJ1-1	TGTGCCACCAGCAGCTTTACTAGCGCTGAAGCTTTCTTT	CATSSFTSAEAFF
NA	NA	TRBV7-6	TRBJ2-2	TGTGCCAGCAGCGCCCGACAGGTCGGGAGGACCGGGGAGCTGTTTTTT	CASSARQVGRTGELFF
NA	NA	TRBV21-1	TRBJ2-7	TGTGCCACAGATCCACAGGGTCCCCCTTACGAGCAGTACTTC	CATDPQGPPYEQYF
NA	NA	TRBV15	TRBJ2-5	TGTGCCACCAGCAGAGGACTTGAACAAGAGACCCAGTACTTC	CATSRGLEQETQYF
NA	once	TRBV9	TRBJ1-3	TGTGCCAGCAGCGCACGAAACACCATATATTTT	CASSARNTIYF
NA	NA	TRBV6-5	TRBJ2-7	TGTGCCAGCAGTTACTCGTTAGATGCCCACGAGCAGTACTTC	CASSYSLDAHEQYF
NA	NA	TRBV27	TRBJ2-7	TGTGCCAGCAGTTACCGACAACCGGCTTTATGGGAGCAGTACTTC	CASSYRQPALWEQYF
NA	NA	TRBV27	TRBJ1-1	TGTGCCAGCAGCATATTGGGGGATAACACTGAAGCTTTCTTT	CASSILGDNTEAFF
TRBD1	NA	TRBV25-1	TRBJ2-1	TGTGCCAGCAGTGAAGACAGGGGGAAGGGCTATGAGCAGTTCTTC	CASSEDRGKGYEQFF
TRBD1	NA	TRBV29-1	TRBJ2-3	TGCAGCGTGACCGGGACAGGGCCAGATACGCAGTATTTT	CSVTGTGPDTQYF
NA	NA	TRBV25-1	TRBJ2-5	TGTGCCAGCAGTGATTGGTCGGTCTCGGGGGCCCAGTACTTC	CASSDWSVSGAQYF
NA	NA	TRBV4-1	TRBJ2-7	TGCGCCAGCAGCCAAGAAATGAGGGGCGAGCAGTACTTC	CASSQEMRGEQYF
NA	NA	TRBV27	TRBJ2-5	TGTGCCAGCAGTTTAGTGGTCGGAGGGGAGACCCAGTACTTC	CASSLVVGGETQYF
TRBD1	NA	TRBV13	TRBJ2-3	TGTGCCAGCAGCGACCGGGACAGGGGTACAGATACGCAGTATTTT	CASSDRDRGTDTQYF
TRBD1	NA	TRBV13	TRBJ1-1	TGTGCCAGCAGCTCTGGACAGGGGCAAGCTTTCTTT	CASSSGQGQAFF
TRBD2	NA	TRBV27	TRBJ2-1	TGTGCCAGCAGTTTAGAGGTAGCGGGCCTTTACAATGAGCAGTTCTTC	CASSLEVAGLYNEQFF
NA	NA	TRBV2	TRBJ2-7	TGTGCCAGCACCCCGTGGACAGCGCAAGGATCCTACGAGCAGTACTTC	CASTPWTAQGSYEQYF
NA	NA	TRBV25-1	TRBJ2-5	TGTGCCAGCAGTGAAGAGGTAGGAGAGACCCAGTACTTC	CASSEEVGETQYF
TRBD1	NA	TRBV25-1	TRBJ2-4	TGTGCCAGCACGAAAGGGGGCGAATCAATCATTCAGTACTTC	CASTKGGESIIQYF
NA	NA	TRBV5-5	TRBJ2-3	TGTGCCAGCAGCCCCCGTGGAGGACTCCTCTCAGATACGCAGTATTTT	CASSPRGGLLSDTQYF
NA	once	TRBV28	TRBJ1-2	TGTGCCAGCAGTTTGGAAGCACTAGACTTATATGGCTACACCTTC	CASSLEALDLYGYTF
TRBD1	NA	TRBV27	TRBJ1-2	TGTGCCAGCAGTGCGTACAGGGGATTTGATGGCTACACCTTC	CASSAYRGFDGYTF
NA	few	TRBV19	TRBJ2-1	TGTGCCAGTAGTATCGGGGGAGGTCCCTACAATGAGCAGTTCTTC	CASSIGGGPYNEQFF
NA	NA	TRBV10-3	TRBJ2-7	TGTGCCATCCGAGATACGGGGTCGGGCAGCGAGCAGTACTTC	CAIRDTGSGSEQYF
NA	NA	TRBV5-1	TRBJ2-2	TGCGCCAGCAGCTTACCCGGGACAGGGTTCGGCGGGAGGGCCCTCACCGGGGAGCTGTTTTTT	CASSLPGTGFGGRALTGELFF
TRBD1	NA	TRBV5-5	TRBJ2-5	TGTGCCAGCAGCTCGAGGGACAGGACCACCCAAGAGACCCAGTACTTC	CASSSRDRTTQETQYF
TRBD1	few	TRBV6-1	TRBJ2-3	TGTGCCAGCAGTGAAATCGGACAGGGCGGCGCAGATACGCAGTATTTT	CASSEIGQGGADTQYF
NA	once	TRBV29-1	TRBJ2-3	TGCAGCGTTGAACCCCCAGGACGGGATACGCAGTATTTT	CSVEPPGRDTQYF
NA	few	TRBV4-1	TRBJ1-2	TGCGCCAGCAGCCAAGTAGGGACCTGGGGCGGCTACACCTTC	CASSQVGTWGGYTF
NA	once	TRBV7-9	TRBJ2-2	TGTGCCAGCAGCCACTGGATCCACCTGGACAGTTTGCGGCCCGGGGAGCTGTTTTTT	CASSHWIHLDSLRPGELFF
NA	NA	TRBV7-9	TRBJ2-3	TGTGCCAGCAGCTTACTCACAGATACGCAGTATTTT	CASSLLTDTQYF
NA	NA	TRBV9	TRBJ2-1	TGTGCCAGCAGCCTCCTCGAGCTAGCCCGCTCCTACAATGAGCAGTTCTTC	CASSLLELARSYNEQFF
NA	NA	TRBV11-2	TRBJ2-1	TGTGCCAGCAGCTTAGTCGGAGCGTCACCGGTTAATGAGCAGTTCTTC	CASSLVGASPVNEQFF
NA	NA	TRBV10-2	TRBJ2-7	TGCGCCAGCAGTGAAGTTAGGGGGGACTACGAGCAGTACTTC	CASSEVRGDYEQYF
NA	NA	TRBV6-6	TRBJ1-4	TGTGCCAGTAACAACGGGGGATTAAATGAAAAACTGTTTTTT	CASNNGGLNEKLFF